This T cell receptor (beta chain) emerged from a study of blood T cell repertoires in COVID-19. As for the study in general: Donors in the United States, Italy and Spain gave samples during acute or convalescent COVID-19.

V was shortened by 3 bases and J by 2 bases, with 14 bases between the two germline ends. Germline lookup yields CDR1 GTSNPN and CDR2 SVGIG (reference sequence). This CDR3 contains 15 residues. Authors' data handling: Reference gene primer amplification in the assay estimated nucleated cell counts. Profiling relied on immunoSEQ multiplex PCR, and the TCRdb table lists in-frame clones only, not all of them. V, J and clone size are those of that table, while D and trimming were read from the DNA. The profile covers around 280,000 clones, with roughly 87% appearing a single time and 2% to 2.5% taken by the ten largest.

This TCR was sampled from a woman between 45 and 65 years old who had recovered from COVID-19. Sequenced sample: peripheral blood. The rearrangement joins TRBV30 to TRBJ1-3; possible D gene TRBD1, 5 bases. CDR3 loop: CAWSPWGRAGNTIYF. CDR3 nucleotides: TGTGCCTGGAGCCCATGGGGCAGGGCTGGAAACACCATATATTTT.